This TCR beta chain was identified during a study of cytomegalovirus exposure and HLA in healthy donors. Whole-study results and caveats: In a later analysis, DRB1 alleles had the most associated TCRs; HLA-C alleles the fewest. The study found most TCR sequences rare, yet found some public TCRs in many donors. Trimming of TCR beta V- and J-genes showed a link, identified in a later analysis, to a missense DCLRE1C variant.

Worth noting for this clone: The target antigen is unknown.

The germline CDR1 and CDR2 sequences are SGHNT and YYREEE (reference sequence). This CDR3 is 14 amino acids long. Between the trimmed V and J ends, which lost 3 bases and 6 bases, there was a span of 16 bases. The PCR contained 60 Vbeta and 13 Jbeta primers. The table came from immunoSEQ multiplex PCR; TCRdb's copy has only in-frame clones and leaves some out. The table has about 130,000 clones, approximately 87% seen once. This receptor was taken from a man between 18 and 35 years old in good health and CMV-seropositive. Sequenced: PBMCs. This chain uses TRBV5-4 with TRBJ2-7, with a weak D call TRBD2 (5 bases). This chain's CDR3 is CASSSSLAFGEQYF. Here the CDR3 DNA reads TGTGCCAGCAGCTCGAGCCTAGCCTTCGGCGAGCAGTACTTC.